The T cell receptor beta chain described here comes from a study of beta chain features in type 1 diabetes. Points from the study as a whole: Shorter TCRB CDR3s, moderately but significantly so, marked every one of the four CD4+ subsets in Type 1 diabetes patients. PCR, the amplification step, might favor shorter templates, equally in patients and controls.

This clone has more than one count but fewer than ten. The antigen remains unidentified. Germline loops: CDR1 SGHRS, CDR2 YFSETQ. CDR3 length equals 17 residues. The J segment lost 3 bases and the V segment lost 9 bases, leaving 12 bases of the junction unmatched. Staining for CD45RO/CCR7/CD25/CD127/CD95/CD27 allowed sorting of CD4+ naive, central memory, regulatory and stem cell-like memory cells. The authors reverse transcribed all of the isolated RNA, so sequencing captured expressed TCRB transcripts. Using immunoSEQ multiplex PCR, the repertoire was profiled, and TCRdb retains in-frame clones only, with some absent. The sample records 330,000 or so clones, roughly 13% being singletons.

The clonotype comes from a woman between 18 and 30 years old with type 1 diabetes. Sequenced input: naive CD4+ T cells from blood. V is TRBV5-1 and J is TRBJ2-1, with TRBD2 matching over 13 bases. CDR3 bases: TGCGCCACCCAACCCCCGGGACTAGCGGGGATCTACAATGAGCAGTTCTTC. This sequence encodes CATQPPGLAGIYNEQFF.